This is a list of T cell receptor beta chains from one sample in a study of cytomegalovirus exposure and HLA in healthy donors. Clones were sequenced by immunoSEQ multiplex PCR, and TCRdb holds only the in-frame ones, with some missing. The top ten clones hold over 0.8% of a sample with around 130,000 clones, approximately 77% of them seen once. Sequenced material: PBMCs. Every receptor here comes from a woman aged 55-70 years in good health and CMV-seronegative. The CDR3 runs from the conserved cysteine through the conserved F or W. A D gene is named only where the DNA matches it firmly. The size entry is marked missing in some rows and otherwise reads once, few, many or a size class.

d_call: .; v_call: TRBV5-1; j_call: TRBJ2-7; clone_size: .; cdr3_aa: CASSLVGAVYEQYF; cdr3_nt: TGCGCCAGCAGCTTGGTAGGGGCGGTCTACGAGCAGTACTTC
d_call: TRBD1; v_call: TRBV19; j_call: TRBJ2-5; clone_size: .; cdr3_aa: CASSICDRDSRDRVGSGQETQYF; cdr3_nt: TGTGCCAGTAGTATTTGTGATCGGGATAGCCGGGACAGGGTTGGGTCGGGTCAAGAGACCCAGTACTTC
d_call: .; v_call: TRBV5-1; j_call: TRBJ2-2; clone_size: few; cdr3_aa: CASSRNAGQPTMNTGELFF; cdr3_nt: TGCGCCAGCAGTAGGAACGCGGGACAGCCCACGATGAACACCGGGGAGCTGTTTTTT
d_call: .; v_call: TRBV7-2; j_call: TRBJ1-2; clone_size: few; cdr3_aa: CASSLGLYGYTF; cdr3_nt: TGTGCCAGCAGCTTAGGGCTTTATGGCTACACCTTC
d_call: TRBD2; v_call: TRBV28; j_call: TRBJ2-7; clone_size: few; cdr3_aa: CASSLSKGAGAYEQYF; cdr3_nt: TGTGCCAGCAGTTTATCCAAGGGAGCGGGAGCGTACGAGCAGTACTTC
d_call: .; v_call: TRBV7-3; j_call: TRBJ1-2; clone_size: .; cdr3_aa: CASSSDFGQGHGYTF; cdr3_nt: TGTGCCAGCAGCTCGGACTTCGGTCAGGGGCATGGCTACACCTTC
d_call: TRBD2; v_call: TRBV2; j_call: TRBJ2-7; clone_size: .; cdr3_aa: CASRYLAGASYEQYF; cdr3_nt: TGTGCCAGCAGGTACCTAGCGGGGGCCTCCTACGAGCAGTACTTC
d_call: TRBD2; v_call: TRBV5-1; j_call: TRBJ2-1; clone_size: once; cdr3_aa: CASSMTSGAYNEQFF; cdr3_nt: TGCGCCAGCAGCATGACTAGCGGGGCCTACAATGAGCAGTTCTTC
d_call: TRBD2; v_call: TRBV7-9; j_call: TRBJ2-1; clone_size: .; cdr3_aa: CASSVTSGSGGEFF; cdr3_nt: TGTGCCAGCAGCGTGACTAGCGGGAGCGGTGGGGAGTTCTTC
d_call: .; v_call: TRBV7-2; j_call: TRBJ1-2; clone_size: .; cdr3_aa: CASSLGGERGGYTF; cdr3_nt: TGTGCCAGCAGCTTAGGCGGGGAGAGGGGAGGCTACACCTTC
d_call: TRBD2; v_call: TRBV2; j_call: TRBJ2-2; clone_size: .; cdr3_aa: CASRGSGRQTGELFF; cdr3_nt: TGTGCCAGCCGGGGGAGCGGGAGACAAACCGGGGAGCTGTTTTTT
d_call: .; v_call: TRBV29-1; j_call: TRBJ2-3; clone_size: .; cdr3_aa: CSVARGTDTQYF; cdr3_nt: TGCAGCGTTGCCCGGGGAACAGATACGCAGTATTTT
d_call: .; v_call: TRBV2; j_call: TRBJ1-5; clone_size: .; cdr3_aa: CASSEGQSNQPQHF; cdr3_nt: TGTGCCAGCAGTGAGGGGCAGAGCAATCAGCCCCAGCATTTT
d_call: .; v_call: TRBV28; j_call: TRBJ2-5; clone_size: .; cdr3_aa: CASSFPDFRRQETQYF; cdr3_nt: TGTGCCAGCAGTTTCCCCGACTTCAGGAGGCAAGAGACCCAGTACTTC